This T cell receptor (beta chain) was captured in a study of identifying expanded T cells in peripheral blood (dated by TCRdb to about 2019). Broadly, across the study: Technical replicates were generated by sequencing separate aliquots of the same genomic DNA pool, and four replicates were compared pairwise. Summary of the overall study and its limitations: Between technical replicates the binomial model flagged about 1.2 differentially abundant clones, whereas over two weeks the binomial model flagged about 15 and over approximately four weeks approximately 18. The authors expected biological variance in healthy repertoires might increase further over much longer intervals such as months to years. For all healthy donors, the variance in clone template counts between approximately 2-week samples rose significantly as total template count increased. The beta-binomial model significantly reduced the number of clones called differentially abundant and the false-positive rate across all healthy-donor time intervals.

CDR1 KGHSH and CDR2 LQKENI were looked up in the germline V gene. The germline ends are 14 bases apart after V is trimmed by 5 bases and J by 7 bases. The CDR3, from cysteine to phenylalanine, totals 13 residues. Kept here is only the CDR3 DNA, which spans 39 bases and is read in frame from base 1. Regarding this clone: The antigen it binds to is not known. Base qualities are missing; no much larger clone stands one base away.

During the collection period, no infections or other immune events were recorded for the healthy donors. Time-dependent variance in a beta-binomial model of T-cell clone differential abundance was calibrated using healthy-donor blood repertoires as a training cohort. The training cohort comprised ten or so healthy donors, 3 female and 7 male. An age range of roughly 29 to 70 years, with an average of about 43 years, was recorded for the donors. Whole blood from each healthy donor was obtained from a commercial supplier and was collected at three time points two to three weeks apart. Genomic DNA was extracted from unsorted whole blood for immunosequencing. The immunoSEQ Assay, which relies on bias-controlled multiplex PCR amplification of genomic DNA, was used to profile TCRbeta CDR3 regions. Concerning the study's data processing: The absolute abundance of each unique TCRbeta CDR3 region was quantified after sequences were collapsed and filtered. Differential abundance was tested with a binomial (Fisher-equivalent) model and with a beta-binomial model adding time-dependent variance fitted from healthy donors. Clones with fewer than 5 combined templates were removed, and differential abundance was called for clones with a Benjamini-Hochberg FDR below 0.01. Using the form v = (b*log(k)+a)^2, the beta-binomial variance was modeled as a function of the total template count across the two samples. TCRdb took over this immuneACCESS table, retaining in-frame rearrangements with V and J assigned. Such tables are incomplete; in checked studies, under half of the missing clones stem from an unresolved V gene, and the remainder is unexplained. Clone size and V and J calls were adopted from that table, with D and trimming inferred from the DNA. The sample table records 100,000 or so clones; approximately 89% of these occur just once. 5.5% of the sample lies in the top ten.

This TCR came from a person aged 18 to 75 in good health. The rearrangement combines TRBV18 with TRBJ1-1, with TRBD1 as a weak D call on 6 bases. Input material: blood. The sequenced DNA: TGTGCCAGCTCATCTACAGGGCGCGATGAAGCTTTCTTT. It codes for CASSSTGRDEAFF.